One T cell receptor (beta chain) is described in this entry. The data belong to a study of cytomegalovirus exposure and HLA in healthy donors. The V gene end was trimmed by 1 base and the J gene end by 6 bases; junction bases not matched to a gene: 1. From germline, CDR1 is SGHRS and CDR2 YFSETQ. This CDR3 has 15 amino acids. TCRdb keeps only in-frame clones here, not all; method: immunoSEQ multiplex PCR. The table has about 130,000 clones, around nine tenths seen once. The receptor comes from a man aged 30 to 45 in good health and CMV-seronegative. V gene TRBV5-1 combines with J gene TRBJ2-1; 13 bases are a match to TRBD2. Material for sequencing was PBMCs. The CDR3 coding sequence is TGCGCCAGCAGCTTGACTAGCGGGGGGGCCAATGAGCAGTTCTTC. This codes for CASSLTSGGANEQFF.